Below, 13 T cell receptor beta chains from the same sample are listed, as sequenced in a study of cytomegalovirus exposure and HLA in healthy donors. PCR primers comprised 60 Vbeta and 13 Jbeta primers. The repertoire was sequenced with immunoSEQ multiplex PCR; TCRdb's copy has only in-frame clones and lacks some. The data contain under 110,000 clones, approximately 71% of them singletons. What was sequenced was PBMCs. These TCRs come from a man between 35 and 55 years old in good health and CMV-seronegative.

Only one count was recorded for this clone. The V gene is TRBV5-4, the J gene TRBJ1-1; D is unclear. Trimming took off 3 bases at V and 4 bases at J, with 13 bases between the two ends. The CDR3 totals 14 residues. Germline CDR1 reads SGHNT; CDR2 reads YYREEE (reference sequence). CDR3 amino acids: CASSSSSAVTEAFF. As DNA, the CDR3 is TGTGCCAGCAGCTCCTCGTCGGCGGTCACTGAAGCTTTCTTT.

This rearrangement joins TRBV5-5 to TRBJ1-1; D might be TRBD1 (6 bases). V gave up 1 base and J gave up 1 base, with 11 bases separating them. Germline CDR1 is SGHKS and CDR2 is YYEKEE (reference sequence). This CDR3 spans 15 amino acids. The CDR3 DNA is TGTGCCAGCAGCTTGAGCATGACAGGGAACACTGAAGCTTTCTTT. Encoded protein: CASSLSMTGNTEAFF.

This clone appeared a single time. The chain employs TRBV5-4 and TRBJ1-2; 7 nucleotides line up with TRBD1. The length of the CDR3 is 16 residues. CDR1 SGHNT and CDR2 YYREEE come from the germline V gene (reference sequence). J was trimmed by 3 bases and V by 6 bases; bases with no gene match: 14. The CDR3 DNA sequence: TGTGCCAGCACCGACCTGACAGGGAAGTTAGACTATGGCTACACCTTC. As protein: CASTDLTGKLDYGYTF.

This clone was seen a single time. The CDR3 protein is CASSDRAGGRGTGELFF. In DNA, the CDR3 is TGCGCCAGCAGCGATAGAGCGGGGGGGCGAGGCACCGGGGAGCTGTTTTTT. The chain joins TRBV5-1 to TRBJ2-2, with 10 positions matching TRBD2. V shed 4 bases, J shed 4 bases, and the junction held 10 bases outside the gene matches. Germline-derived CDR1 and CDR2 are SGHRS and YFSETQ. CDR3 length: 17 residues.

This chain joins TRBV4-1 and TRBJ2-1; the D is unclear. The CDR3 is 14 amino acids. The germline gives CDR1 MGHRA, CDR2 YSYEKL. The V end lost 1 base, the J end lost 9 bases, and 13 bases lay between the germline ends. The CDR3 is CASSQGSGWAEQFF. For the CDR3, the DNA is TGCGCCAGCAGCCAAGGCTCCGGTTGGGCTGAGCAGTTCTTC.

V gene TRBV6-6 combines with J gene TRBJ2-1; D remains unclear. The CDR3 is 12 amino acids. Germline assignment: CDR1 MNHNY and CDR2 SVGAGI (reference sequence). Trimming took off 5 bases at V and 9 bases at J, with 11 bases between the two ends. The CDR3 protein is CASSDRPSEQFF. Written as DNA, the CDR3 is TGTGCCAGCAGTGATCGACCTAGTGAGCAGTTCTTC.

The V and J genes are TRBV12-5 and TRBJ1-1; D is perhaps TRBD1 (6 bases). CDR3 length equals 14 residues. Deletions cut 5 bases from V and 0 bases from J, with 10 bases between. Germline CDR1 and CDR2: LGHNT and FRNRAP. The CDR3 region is CASGTGNMNTEAFF. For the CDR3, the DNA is TGTGCTAGTGGTACAGGGAATATGAACACTGAAGCTTTCTTT.

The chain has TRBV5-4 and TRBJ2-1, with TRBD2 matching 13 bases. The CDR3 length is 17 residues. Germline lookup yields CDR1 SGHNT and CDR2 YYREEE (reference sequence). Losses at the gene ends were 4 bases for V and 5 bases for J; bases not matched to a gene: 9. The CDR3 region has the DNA TGTGCCAGCAGCGCCACTCTACTAGCGGGGGGGGACAATGAGCAGTTCTTC. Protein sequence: CASSATLLAGGDNEQFF.

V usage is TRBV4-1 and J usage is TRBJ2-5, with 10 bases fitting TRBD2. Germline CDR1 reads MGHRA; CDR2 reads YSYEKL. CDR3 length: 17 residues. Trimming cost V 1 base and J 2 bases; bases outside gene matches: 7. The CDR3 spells CASSQARLAGAQETQYF. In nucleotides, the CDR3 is TGCGCCAGCAGCCAAGCAAGGCTAGCGGGGGCACAAGAGACCCAGTACTTC.

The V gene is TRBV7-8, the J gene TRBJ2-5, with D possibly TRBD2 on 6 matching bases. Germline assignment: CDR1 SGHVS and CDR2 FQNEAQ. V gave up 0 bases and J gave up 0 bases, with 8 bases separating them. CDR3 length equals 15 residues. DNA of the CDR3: TGTGCCAGCAGCTTAGCGGGGGGTTACCAAGAGACCCAGTACTTC. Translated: CASSLAGGYQETQYF. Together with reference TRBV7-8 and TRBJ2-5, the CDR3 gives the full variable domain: GAGVSQSPRYKVAKRGQDVALRCDPISGHVSLFWYQQALGQGPEFLTYFQNEAQLDKSGLPSDRFFAERPEGSVSTLKIQRTQQEDSAVYLCASSLAGGYQETQYFGPGTRLLVL.

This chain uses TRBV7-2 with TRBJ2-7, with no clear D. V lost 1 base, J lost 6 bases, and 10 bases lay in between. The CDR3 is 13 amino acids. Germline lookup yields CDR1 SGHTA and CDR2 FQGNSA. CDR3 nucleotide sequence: TGTGCCAGCAGCTTAGTCCCTAGTAGCGAGCAGTACTTC. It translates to CASSLVPSSEQYF. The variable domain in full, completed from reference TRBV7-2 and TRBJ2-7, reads GAGVSQSPSNKVTEKGKDVELRCDPISGHTALYWYRQSLGQGLEFLIYFQGNSAPDKSGLPSDRFSAERTGGSVSTLTIQRTQQEDSAVYLCASSLVPSSEQYFGPGTRLTVT.

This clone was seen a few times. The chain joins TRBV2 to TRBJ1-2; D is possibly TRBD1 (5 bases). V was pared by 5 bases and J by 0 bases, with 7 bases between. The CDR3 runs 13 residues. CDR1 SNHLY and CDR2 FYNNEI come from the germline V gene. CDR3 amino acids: CASSWGANYGYTF. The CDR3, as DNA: TGTGCCAGCAGTTGGGGGGCTAACTATGGCTACACCTTC.

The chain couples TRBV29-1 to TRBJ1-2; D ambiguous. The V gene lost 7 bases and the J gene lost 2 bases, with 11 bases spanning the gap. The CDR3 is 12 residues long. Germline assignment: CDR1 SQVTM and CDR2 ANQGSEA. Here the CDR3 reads CSASNSNYGYTF. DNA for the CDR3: TGCAGCGCGAGTAATAGCAACTATGGCTACACCTTC.